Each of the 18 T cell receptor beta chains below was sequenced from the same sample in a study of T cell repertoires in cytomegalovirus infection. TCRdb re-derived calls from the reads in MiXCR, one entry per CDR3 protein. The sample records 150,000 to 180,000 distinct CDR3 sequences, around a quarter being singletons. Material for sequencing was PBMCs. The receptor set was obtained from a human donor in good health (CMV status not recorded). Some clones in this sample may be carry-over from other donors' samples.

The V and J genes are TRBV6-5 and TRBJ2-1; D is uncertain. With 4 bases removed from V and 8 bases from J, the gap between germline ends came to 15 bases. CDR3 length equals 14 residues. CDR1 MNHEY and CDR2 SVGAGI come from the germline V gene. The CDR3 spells CASSSMTGLYEQFF. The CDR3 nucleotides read TGTGCCAGCAGTTCCATGACTGGTCTCTATGAGCAGTTCTTC.

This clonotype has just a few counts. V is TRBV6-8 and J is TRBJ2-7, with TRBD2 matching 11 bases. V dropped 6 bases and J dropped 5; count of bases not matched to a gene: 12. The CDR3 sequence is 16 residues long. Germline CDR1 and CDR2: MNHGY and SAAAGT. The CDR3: CASSPQGSGRVHEQYF. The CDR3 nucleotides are TGTGCCAGCAGCCCCCAGGGTAGCGGGAGGGTCCACGAGCAGTACTTC.

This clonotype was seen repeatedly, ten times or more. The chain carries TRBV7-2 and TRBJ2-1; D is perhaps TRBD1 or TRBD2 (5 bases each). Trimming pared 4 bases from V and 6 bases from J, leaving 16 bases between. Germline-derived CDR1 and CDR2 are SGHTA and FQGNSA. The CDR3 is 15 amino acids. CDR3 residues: CASSSKTGTVNEQFF. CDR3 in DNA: TGTGCCAGCAGCTCGAAAACCGGGACCGTCAATGAGCAGTTCTTC.

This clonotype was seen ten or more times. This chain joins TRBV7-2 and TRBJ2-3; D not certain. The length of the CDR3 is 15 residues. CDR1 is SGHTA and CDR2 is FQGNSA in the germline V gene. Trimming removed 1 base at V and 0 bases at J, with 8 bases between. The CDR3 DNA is TGTGCCAGCAGCTTAGGGACGCGCAGCACAGATACGCAGTATTTT. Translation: CASSLGTRSTDTQYF.

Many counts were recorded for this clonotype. Here the CDR3 DNA reads TGTGCCAGCAGCTTGCGACTAGCCCAAACAGATACGCAGTATTTT. Translation gives CASSLRLAQTDTQYF. The chain recombines TRBV7-2 with TRBJ2-3; 7 bases map to TRBD2. The germline V gene encodes CDR1 SGHTA and CDR2 FQGNSA. The CDR3 spans 15 residues. V trimming: 3 bases; J trimming: 3 bases; junction bases outside the gene matches: 6.

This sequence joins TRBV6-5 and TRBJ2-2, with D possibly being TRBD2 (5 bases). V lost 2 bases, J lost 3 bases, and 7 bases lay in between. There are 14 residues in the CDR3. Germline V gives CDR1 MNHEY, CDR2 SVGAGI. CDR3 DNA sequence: TGTGCCAGCAGTTACCAGGAGGACACCGGGGAGCTGTTTTTT. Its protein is CASSYQEDTGELFF.

The CDR3 loop reads CASSLGQGDTEAFF. CDR3 in DNA: TGTGCCAGCAGCCTGGGACAGGGAGACACTGAAGCTTTCTTT. The J gene is TRBJ1-1, the V gene TRBV7-9, with 9 bases that match TRBD1. CDR1 SEHNR and CDR2 FQNEAQ come from the germline V gene (reference sequence). V gave up 5 bases and J gave up 3 bases; unmatched junction bases: 4. This CDR3 has 14 amino acids. The full variable domain, with the rest looked up from reference TRBV7-9 and TRBJ1-1, is DTGVSQNPRHKITKRGQNVTFRCDPISEHNRLYWYRQTLGQGPEFLTYFQNEAQLEKSRLLSDRFSAERPKGSFSTLEIQRTEQGDSAMYLCASSLGQGDTEAFFGQGTRLTVV.

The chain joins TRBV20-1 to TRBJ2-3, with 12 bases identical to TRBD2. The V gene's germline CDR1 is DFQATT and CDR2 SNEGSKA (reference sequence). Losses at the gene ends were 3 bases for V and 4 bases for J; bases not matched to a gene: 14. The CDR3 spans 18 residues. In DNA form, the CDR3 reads TGCAGTGCTAGTAATCTTCAGCTAGCGGGAGGGCCCCCAGATACGCAGTATTTT. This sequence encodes CSASNLQLAGGPPDTQYF.

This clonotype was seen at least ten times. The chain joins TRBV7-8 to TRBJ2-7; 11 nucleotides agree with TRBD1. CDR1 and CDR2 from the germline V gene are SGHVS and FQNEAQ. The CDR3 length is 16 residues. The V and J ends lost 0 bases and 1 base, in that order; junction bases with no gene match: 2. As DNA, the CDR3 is TGTGCCAGCAGCTTAGCCGGGACAGGGGGTTCCTACGAGCAGTACTTC. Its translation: CASSLAGTGGSYEQYF.

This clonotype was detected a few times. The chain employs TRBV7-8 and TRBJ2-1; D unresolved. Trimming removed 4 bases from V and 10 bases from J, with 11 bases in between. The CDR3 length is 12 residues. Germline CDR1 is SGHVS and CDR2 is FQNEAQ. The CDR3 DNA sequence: TGTGCCAGCAGCTCAGGCGTAGGGGAGCAGTTCTTC. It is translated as CASSSGVGEQFF.

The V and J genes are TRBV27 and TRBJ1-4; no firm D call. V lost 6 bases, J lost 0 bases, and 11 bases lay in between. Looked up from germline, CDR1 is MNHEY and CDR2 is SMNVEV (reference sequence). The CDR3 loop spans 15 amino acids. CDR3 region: CASRRRAATNEKLFF. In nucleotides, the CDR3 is TGTGCCAGCAGACGACGTGCTGCAACTAATGAAAAACTGTTTTTT.

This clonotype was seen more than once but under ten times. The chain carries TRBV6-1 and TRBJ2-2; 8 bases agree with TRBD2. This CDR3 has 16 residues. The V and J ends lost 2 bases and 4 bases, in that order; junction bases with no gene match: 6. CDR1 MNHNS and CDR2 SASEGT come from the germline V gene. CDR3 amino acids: CASSEFLGTSTGELFF. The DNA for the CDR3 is TGTGCCAGCAGTGAATTTCTTGGGACTAGCACCGGGGAGCTGTTTTTT.

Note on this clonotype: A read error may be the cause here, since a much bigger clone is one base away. CDR3 in DNA: TGTGCCAGTAGTGCGCAGGGACAGGGGTATTATGAGCAGTTCTTC. Protein sequence: CASSAQGQGYYEQFF. The chain uses TRBV19 and TRBJ2-1; 10 bases match TRBD1. CDR1 is LNHDA, CDR2 SQIVND, per germline (reference sequence). The ends lost 5 bases at V and 8 bases at J; junction bases unmatched: 9. This CDR3 has 15 residues.

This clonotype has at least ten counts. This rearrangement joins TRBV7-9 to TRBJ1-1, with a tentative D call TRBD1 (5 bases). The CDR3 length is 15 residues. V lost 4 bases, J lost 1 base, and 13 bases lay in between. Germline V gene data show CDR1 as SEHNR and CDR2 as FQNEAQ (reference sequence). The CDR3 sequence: CASSSRLGQNTEAFF. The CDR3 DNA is TGTGCCAGCAGCTCCAGACTCGGACAGAACACTGAAGCTTTCTTT.

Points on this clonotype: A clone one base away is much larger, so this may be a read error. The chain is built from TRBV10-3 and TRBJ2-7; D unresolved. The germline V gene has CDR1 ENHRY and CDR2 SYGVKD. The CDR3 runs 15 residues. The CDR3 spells CAISAQSKSSYELYF. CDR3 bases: TGTGCCATCAGTGCACAGTCAAAGTCCTCCTACGAGCTGTACTTC.

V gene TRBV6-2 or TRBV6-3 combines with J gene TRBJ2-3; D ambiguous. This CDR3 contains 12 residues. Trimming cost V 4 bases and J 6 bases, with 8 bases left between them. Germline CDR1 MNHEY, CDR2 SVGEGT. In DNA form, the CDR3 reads TGTGCCAGCAGTTCGTCGTCGGATACGCAGTATTTT. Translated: CASSSSSDTQYF.

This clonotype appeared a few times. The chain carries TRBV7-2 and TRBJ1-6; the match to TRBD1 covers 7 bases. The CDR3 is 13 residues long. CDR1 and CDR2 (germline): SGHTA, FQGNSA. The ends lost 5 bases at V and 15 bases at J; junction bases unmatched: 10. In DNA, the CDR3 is TGTGCCAGCAGCCCTGAGGCCAGGGGGATCCTCCACTTT. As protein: CASSPEARGILHF.

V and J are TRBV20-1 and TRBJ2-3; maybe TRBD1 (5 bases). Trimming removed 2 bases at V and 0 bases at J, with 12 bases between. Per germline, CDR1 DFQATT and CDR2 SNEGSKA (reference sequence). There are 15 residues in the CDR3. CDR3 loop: CSARKDDRSTDTQYF. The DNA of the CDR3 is TGCAGTGCTAGAAAGGACGACAGAAGCACAGATACGCAGTATTTT.